These T cell receptor beta chains were read from a single sample in a study of blood T cells in healthy people across ages. TCRdb re-derived calls from the 5' RACE reads in MiXCR, one entry per CDR3 protein. The data contain 850,000 to 1,100,000 distinct CDR3 sequences, around two fifths of them seen just once; the ten biggest clones take up 13%. Material: blood. Receptors were obtained from a man aged 18 to 35 in good health. The CDR3 runs from the conserved cysteine through the conserved F or W. D genes are given only for firm matches.

j_call	v_call	d_call	cdr3_aa
TRBJ1-2	TRBV11-2	TRBD1	CASSLDLTGGNGYTF
NA	TRBV20-1	NA	CSAQRSSYNEQYF
TRBJ1-1	TRBV7-9	NA	CASGLRAEAFF
TRBJ2-2	TRBV20-1	TRBD2	CSAPSGGVGELFF
TRBJ2-3	TRBV15	NA	CATSRDQVGDTQYF
TRBJ2-5	TRBV4-3	NA	CASSQDLGGADETQYF
TRBJ1-1	TRBV5-1	NA	CASSPMGGRGNTEAFF
TRBJ2-1	TRBV20-1	TRBD2	CSARPGTSGILSSYNEQFF
TRBJ1-2	TRBV6-2/TRBV6-3	NA	CASSTGQHDANYGYTF
TRBJ2-7	TRBV10-3	TRBD2	CAISEQTSGGYEQYF
TRBJ1-4	TRBV28	NA	CASSGGTRGYNEKLFF
TRBJ2-2	TRBV11-2	NA	CASSFSSGPLNTGELFF
TRBJ2-1	TRBV12-3/TRBV12-4	TRBD2	CASSPTSPNEQFF
TRBJ1-1	TRBV2	NA	CASRVQGQNTEAFF
TRBJ2-7	TRBV29-1	TRBD1	CSVEAGGNYEQYF
TRBJ2-5	TRBV10-3	NA	CAIGELEEQYF
TRBJ2-4	TRBV7-2	NA	CASSLGSGSQNIQYF
TRBJ2-3	TRBV29-1	NA	CSVRTDTQYF
TRBJ1-5	TRBV4-3	NA	CASSQDRGPTLQPQHF
TRBJ2-1	TRBV10-3	NA	CAISRDRDNEQFF
TRBJ2-5	TRBV7-6	NA	CASSLVHRRQETQYF
NA	TRBV6-4	TRBD2	CASRISGGSSYNEQYF
TRBJ2-1	TRBV9	TRBD2	CASSVTSEASGTQFF
TRBJ1-1	TRBV6-2/TRBV6-3	TRBD1	CASSPLLDRGLNTEAFF
TRBJ2-1	TRBV5-4	TRBD2	CASSPKTSGSDNEQFF
TRBJ1-1	TRBV2	NA	CASSVGRPNTEALF
TRBJ1-5	TRBV25-1	NA	CASSGIDRYGNQPQHF
TRBJ2-5	TRBV9	TRBD1	CASSSIKGQTSYNEQYF
TRBJ2-1	TRBV29-1	NA	CSVEGRDTMFEQFF
TRBJ2-1	TRBV7-3	NA	CASSLISPGEQFF
TRBJ1-1	TRBV20-1	NA	CSAREVPGTPGNTEAFF
TRBJ1-1	TRBV20-1	TRBD1	CSAPGTVNTEAFF